This TCR beta chain originates from a study of blood T cell repertoires in COVID-19 (dated by TCRdb to 2019 to 2021). Broadly, across the study: The collaborator samples originated in the United States, Italy and Spain and spanned the acute and convalescent phases of COVID-19. The prospective study material was composed of cDNA or gDNA derived from T cells, B-cell-depleted T cells, or PBMCs. The dataset comprised deeply sampled blood TCRbeta repertoires from subjects exposed to, actively infected with, or recovered from COVID-19. The repertoires were released in a freely available public database intended as a resource for research on the immune response to SARS-CoV-2. Samples came from the ongoing ImmuneRACE study (first 160 participants) plus 1,254 subjects from 6 global collaborators. Sample metadata almost always included a de-identified subject ID, COVID-19 status, age in years and sex. Where HLA class I and class II types were available, the types were taken from metadata supplied by the sample provider, not from assay-based typing. What the study reported, not specific to this receptor: Clinical and demographic metadata were provided uncurated, with the amount varying by source and participant.

With respect to this clone: Its binding antigen is unknown. No qualities accompany the bases; no much larger clone lies one base away.

The junction carries 16 bases between V and J, which are trimmed by 6 bases and 8 bases respectively. Based on the germline V gene (reference sequence), the CDR1 and CDR2 sequences are MNHEY and SMNVEV. Inclusive of the bounding cysteine and phenylalanine, the CDR3 is 13 residues long. Of all the DNA, just the CDR3 is kept, 39 bases in frame from base 1. In the prospective study, participants were about 18 to 95 years old, resided in about two dozen geographic areas of the United States, and were enrolled through a virtual design. To assign participants to cohorts, the prospective study relied on clinical history that participants themselves reported in a screening survey and a study questionnaire. A participant counted as exposed if, within 2 weeks of entering the study, that participant had been in contact with someone who had a PCR-confirmed or clinician-diagnosed COVID-19 case. In the prospective study, whole blood, serum and a nasopharyngeal or oropharyngeal swab were collected from each participant by mobile phlebotomists. Additional blood draws and questionnaires over an approximately two-month period could optionally be provided by prospective study participants. Before DNA extraction, prospective study blood samples were shipped either frozen or at room temperature.

TCRbeta CDR3 regions were amplified from genomic DNA by means of the immunoSEQ Assay, a bias-controlled multiplex PCR. The authors' pipeline ran thus. Nucleated cell counts per sample were estimated from amplification of reference gene primers within the assay. To quantify the absolute abundance of each unique TCRbeta CDR3 rearrangement, sequence reads were collapsed and filtered. For each sample, productive Simpson clonality was calculated by taking the square root of Simpson's diversity index across productive rearrangements. TCRdb mirrors the immuneACCESS table, restricted to in-frame sequences. Some clones are absent from its copies; in checked studies, under half trace to an unresolved V gene, and the reason for the others is unknown. From that table come the V and J calls and clone size; the DNA was used to work out D and trimming. The sample table holds some 240,000 clones, of which roughly 85% were seen once. Approximately 6.6% of the sample belongs to the ten largest clones.

The source of this sequence is a woman between 45 and 60 years old who had been exposed to COVID-19. The sequencing sample was made of PBMCs or T cells enriched from blood (not recorded which). Recombination linked TRBV27 to TRBJ1-1; the D gene identity is not certain. DNA sequence: TGTGCCAGCAGCTCCCAAATGGGCTACGAAGCTTTCTTT. Protein translation: CASSSQMGYEAFF.